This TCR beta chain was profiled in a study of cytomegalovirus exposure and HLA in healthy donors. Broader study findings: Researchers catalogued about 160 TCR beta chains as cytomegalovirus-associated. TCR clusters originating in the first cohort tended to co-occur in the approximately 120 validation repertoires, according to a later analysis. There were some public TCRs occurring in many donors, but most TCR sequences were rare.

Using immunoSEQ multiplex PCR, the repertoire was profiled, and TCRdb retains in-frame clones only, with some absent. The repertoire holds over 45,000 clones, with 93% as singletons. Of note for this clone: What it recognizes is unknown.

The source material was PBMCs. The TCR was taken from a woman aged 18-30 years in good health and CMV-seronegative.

The CDR3: CASSSGVSEQYF. CDR3 DNA: TGTGCCAGCAGTTCAGGGGTCAGCGAGCAGTACTTC. The V call is TRBV28, the J call TRBJ2-7; D is possibly TRBD1 (6 bases). Looked up from germline, CDR1 is MDHEN and CDR2 is SYDVKM. V gave up 4 bases and J gave up 6 bases, with 10 bases separating them. This CDR3 has 12 residues.